This is a list of T cell receptor beta chains from one sample in a study of blood T cell repertoires in COVID-19. Clones were sequenced by immunoSEQ multiplex PCR, and TCRdb holds only the in-frame ones, with some missing. The sample includes a few hundred thousand clones, 65% to 90% of them seen just once. The sequencing sample was made of PBMCs or T cells enriched from blood (not recorded which). These receptors were obtained from a woman in her forties with acute COVID-19. Both conserved end residues are part of each CDR3. Fields, in order: CDR3 protein, CDR3 DNA, J gene, V gene, D gene, clone size. D genes are given only for firm matches. Size is omitted from some rows. Given values are once, few, many or a class for expanded clones.

cdr3_aa: CASSLGLAGTMDTQYF
cdr3_nt: TGTGCCAGCAGCTTAGGACTAGCGGGGACAATGGATACGCAGTATTTT
j_call: TRBJ2-3
v_call: TRBV7-6
d_call: TRBD2
clone_size: .

cdr3_aa: CASSIDRGSYEQYF
cdr3_nt: TGTGCCAGCAGCATCGACAGGGGTTCCTACGAGCAGTACTTC
j_call: TRBJ2-7
v_call: TRBV5-4
d_call: TRBD1
clone_size: .

cdr3_aa: CASKDMKNNLLNEQYF
cdr3_nt: TGTGCCAGCAAGGACATGAAGAATAATCTCCTCAACGAGCAGTACTTC
j_call: TRBJ2-7
v_call: TRBV28
d_call: .
clone_size: .

cdr3_aa: CATSRDGNSNQPQHF
cdr3_nt: TGTGCCACCAGCAGAGACGGGAATAGCAATCAGCCCCAGCATTTT
j_call: TRBJ1-5
v_call: TRBV15
d_call: .
clone_size: .

cdr3_aa: CASSLDRGMNTEAFF
cdr3_nt: TGTGCCAGCAGCTTGGACAGGGGGATGAACACTGAAGCTTTCTTT
j_call: TRBJ1-1
v_call: TRBV5-6
d_call: TRBD1
clone_size: .

cdr3_aa: CASSELGAYPSGNTIYF
cdr3_nt: TGTGCCAGCAGTGAACTGGGGGCTTATCCCTCTGGAAACACCATATATTTT
j_call: TRBJ1-3
v_call: TRBV6-1
d_call: .
clone_size: .

cdr3_aa: CASSPEGDTEAFF
cdr3_nt: TGTGCCAGCAGCCCAGAGGGGGACACTGAAGCTTTCTTT
j_call: TRBJ1-1
v_call: TRBV7-9
d_call: .
clone_size: .

cdr3_aa: CSVDLAGGFSYNEQFF
cdr3_nt: TGCAGCGTTGATTTAGCGGGAGGGTTCTCCTACAATGAGCAGTTCTTC
j_call: TRBJ2-1
v_call: TRBV29-1
d_call: TRBD2
clone_size: .

cdr3_aa: CASSSTGAGQNYEQYF
cdr3_nt: TGTGCCAGCAGCTCAACCGGGGCGGGACAGAACTACGAGCAGTACTTC
j_call: TRBJ2-7
v_call: TRBV7-8
d_call: .
clone_size: .

cdr3_aa: CASSWTGEEDGYTF
cdr3_nt: TGTGCCAGCAGCTGGACAGGGGAGGAGGATGGCTACACCTTC
j_call: TRBJ1-2
v_call: TRBV7-9
d_call: TRBD1
clone_size: .

cdr3_aa: CASSFRQSPNYGYTF
cdr3_nt: TGTGCCAGCAGCTTCCGACAGTCCCCTAACTATGGCTACACCTTC
j_call: TRBJ1-2
v_call: TRBV7-2
d_call: .
clone_size: few

cdr3_aa: CAWRGVPGLAPYNEQFF
cdr3_nt: TGTGCCTGGAGGGGAGTACCGGGACTAGCGCCCTACAATGAGCAGTTCTTC
j_call: TRBJ2-1
v_call: TRBV30
d_call: TRBD2
clone_size: .

cdr3_aa: CACQGGPNTEAFF
cdr3_nt: TGTGCCTGCCAGGGAGGGCCGAACACTGAAGCTTTCTTT
j_call: TRBJ1-1
v_call: TRBV28
d_call: .
clone_size: .

cdr3_aa: CASSIGEGRGQNTEAFF
cdr3_nt: TGTGCCAGCAGTATAGGGGAAGGCAGGGGCCAGAACACTGAAGCTTTCTTT
j_call: TRBJ1-1
v_call: TRBV9
d_call: .
clone_size: .

cdr3_aa: CASSIRVASYGYTF
cdr3_nt: TGTGCCAGTAGTATCCGGGTGGCGAGCTATGGCTACACCTTC
j_call: TRBJ1-2
v_call: TRBV19
d_call: .
clone_size: .

cdr3_aa: CASSDPFAGRNTEAFF
cdr3_nt: TGTGCCAGCAGTGACCCTTTCGCGGGCAGAAACACTGAAGCTTTCTTT
j_call: TRBJ1-1
v_call: TRBV6-4
d_call: .
clone_size: .

cdr3_aa: CASNLRGSQETQYF
cdr3_nt: TGTGCCAGCAACCTCAGGGGATCCCAAGAGACCCAGTACTTC
j_call: TRBJ2-5
v_call: TRBV6-5
d_call: .
clone_size: .

cdr3_aa: CASSEGRGRPQHF
cdr3_nt: TGCGCCAGCAGTGAGGGCAGGGGCAGGCCCCAGCATTTT
j_call: TRBJ1-5
v_call: TRBV10-1
d_call: .
clone_size: .

cdr3_aa: CASRSYETQYF
cdr3_nt: TGTGCCAGCCGGAGCTATGAGACCCAGTACTTC
j_call: TRBJ2-5
v_call: TRBV7-2
d_call: .
clone_size: .

cdr3_aa: CASSAGQGDAEQFF
cdr3_nt: TGTGCCAGCAGCGCGGGACAGGGAGACGCTGAGCAGTTCTTC
j_call: TRBJ2-1
v_call: TRBV9
d_call: TRBD1
clone_size: .

cdr3_aa: CASSGGSVGRAGELFF
cdr3_nt: TGTGCCAGCAGCGGAGGGTCGGTCGGGAGGGCCGGGGAGCTGTTTTTT
j_call: TRBJ2-2
v_call: TRBV3-1/TRBV3-2
d_call: TRBD2
clone_size: .

cdr3_aa: CASSLDQRFTYNEQFF
cdr3_nt: TGTGCCAGCAGCTTAGATCAGCGGTTTACCTACAATGAGCAGTTCTTC
j_call: TRBJ2-1
v_call: TRBV7-6
d_call: .
clone_size: .

cdr3_aa: CASSPDRTGELFF
cdr3_nt: TGTGCCAGCTCACCGGACAGGACCGGGGAGCTGTTTTTT
j_call: TRBJ2-2
v_call: TRBV18
d_call: TRBD1
clone_size: .

cdr3_aa: CASGLAAYEQYF
cdr3_nt: TGTGCCAGCGGACTAGCGGCCTACGAGCAGTACTTC
j_call: TRBJ2-7
v_call: TRBV28
d_call: TRBD2
clone_size: .

cdr3_aa: CASSPGQGVLKETQYF
cdr3_nt: TGTGCCAGCAGTCCCGGACAGGGTGTTTTAAAAGAGACCCAGTACTTC
j_call: TRBJ2-5
v_call: TRBV28
d_call: TRBD1
clone_size: .

cdr3_aa: CATAGLPEETQYF
cdr3_nt: TGTGCCACCGCGGGACTACCCGAAGAGACCCAGTACTTC
j_call: TRBJ2-5
v_call: TRBV7-2
d_call: TRBD2
clone_size: .

cdr3_aa: CAWRPNAGVGSEQYF
cdr3_nt: TGTGCCTGGAGGCCCAATGCGGGAGTGGGGAGCGAGCAGTACTTC
j_call: TRBJ2-7
v_call: TRBV30
d_call: TRBD2
clone_size: .

cdr3_aa: CASSPTDHTEAFF
cdr3_nt: TGTGCCAGCAGTCCGACAGACCACACTGAAGCTTTCTTT
j_call: TRBJ1-1
v_call: TRBV12-3/TRBV12-4
d_call: .
clone_size: .

cdr3_aa: CASSVVSGREQFF
cdr3_nt: TGTGCCAGCAGCGTAGTCTCAGGGAGGGAGCAGTTCTTC
j_call: TRBJ2-1
v_call: TRBV9
d_call: .
clone_size: .

cdr3_aa: CASSLTGESPNTEAFF
cdr3_nt: TGTGCCAGCAGCCTCACGGGGGAGAGCCCGAACACTGAAGCTTTCTTT
j_call: TRBJ1-1
v_call: TRBV11-2
d_call: .
clone_size: .

cdr3_aa: CASSQVLAKEQYF
cdr3_nt: TGCGCCAGCAGCCAAGTATTAGCGAAAGAGCAGTACTTC
j_call: TRBJ2-7
v_call: TRBV4-1
d_call: .
clone_size: .

cdr3_aa: CASSLWDSLNTEAFF
cdr3_nt: TGCGCCAGCAGCCTTTGGGACAGCTTGAACACTGAAGCTTTCTTT
j_call: TRBJ1-1
v_call: TRBV4-1
d_call: TRBD1
clone_size: .

cdr3_aa: CASSRTSSMDTQYF
cdr3_nt: TGTGCCAGCAGCCGGACTAGCAGCATGGATACGCAGTATTTT
j_call: TRBJ2-3
v_call: TRBV3-1/TRBV3-2
d_call: TRBD2
clone_size: .

cdr3_aa: CASSLFRGLNSPLHF
cdr3_nt: TGTGCCAGCAGTTTATTTAGGGGGCTCAATTCACCCCTCCACTTT
j_call: TRBJ1-6
v_call: TRBV28
d_call: TRBD1
clone_size: .

cdr3_aa: CASSSGGYYGYTF
cdr3_nt: TGTGCCAGCAGTTCAGGGGGCTACTATGGCTACACCTTC
j_call: TRBJ1-2
v_call: TRBV28
d_call: TRBD1
clone_size: .

cdr3_aa: CASSLLSGGLNEQFF
cdr3_nt: TGTGCCAGCAGTTTACTCTCAGGGGGTTTGAATGAGCAGTTCTTC
j_call: TRBJ2-1
v_call: TRBV28
d_call: TRBD1
clone_size: few

cdr3_aa: CASSSSSGRDHEQYF
cdr3_nt: TGTGCCAGCAGCTCGTCTAGCGGGAGGGACCACGAGCAGTACTTC
j_call: TRBJ2-7
v_call: TRBV7-8
d_call: TRBD2
clone_size: .

cdr3_aa: CASSQDGVLSPLHF
cdr3_nt: TGTGCCAGCAGCCAAGACGGGGTTCTGTCACCCCTCCACTTT
j_call: TRBJ1-6
v_call: TRBV3-1/TRBV3-2
d_call: .
clone_size: .

cdr3_aa: CASRVSGSRETQYF
cdr3_nt: TGTGCCAGCAGGGTTAGCGGGAGTAGAGAGACCCAGTACTTC
j_call: TRBJ2-5
v_call: TRBV28
d_call: TRBD2
clone_size: .

cdr3_aa: CASSSVITYYEQYF
cdr3_nt: TGTGCCAGCAGTTCCGTCATCACATACTACGAGCAGTACTTC
j_call: TRBJ2-7
v_call: TRBV6-5
d_call: .
clone_size: .